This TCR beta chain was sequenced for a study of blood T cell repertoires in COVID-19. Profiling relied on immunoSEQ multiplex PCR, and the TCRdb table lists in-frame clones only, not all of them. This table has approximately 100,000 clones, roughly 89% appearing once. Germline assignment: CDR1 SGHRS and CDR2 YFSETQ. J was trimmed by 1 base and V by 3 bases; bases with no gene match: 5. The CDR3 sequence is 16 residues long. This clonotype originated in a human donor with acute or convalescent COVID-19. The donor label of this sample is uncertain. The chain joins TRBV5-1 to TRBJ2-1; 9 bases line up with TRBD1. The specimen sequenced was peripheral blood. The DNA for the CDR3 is TGCGCCAGCAGCTCCTTGGGGACAGGGTCCTACAATGAGCAGTTCTTC. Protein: CASSSLGTGSYNEQFF.